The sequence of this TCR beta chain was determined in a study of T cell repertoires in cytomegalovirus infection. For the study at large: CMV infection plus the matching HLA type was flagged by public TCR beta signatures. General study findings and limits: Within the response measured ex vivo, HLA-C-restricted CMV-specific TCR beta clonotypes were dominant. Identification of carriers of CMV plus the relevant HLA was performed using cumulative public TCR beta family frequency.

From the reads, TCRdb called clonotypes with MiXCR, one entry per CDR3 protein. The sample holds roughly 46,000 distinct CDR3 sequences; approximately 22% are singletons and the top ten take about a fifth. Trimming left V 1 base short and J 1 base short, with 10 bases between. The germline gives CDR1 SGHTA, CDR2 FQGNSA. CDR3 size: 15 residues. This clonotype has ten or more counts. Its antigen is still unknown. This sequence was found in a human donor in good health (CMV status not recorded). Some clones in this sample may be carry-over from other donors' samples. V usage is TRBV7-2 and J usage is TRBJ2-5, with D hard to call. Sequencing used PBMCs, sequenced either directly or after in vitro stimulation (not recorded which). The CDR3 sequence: CASSLVDRSQETQYF. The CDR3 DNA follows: TGTGCCAGCAGCTTAGTCGATCGGTCCCAAGAGACCCAGTACTTC.